The next 17 T cell receptor beta chains were all read from a single sample in a study of CD8 T cells in ankylosing spondylitis. TCRdb fed the 5' RACE reads into MiXCR, producing one record per CDR3 protein. The table includes 85,000 to 100,000 distinct CDR3 sequences, around 9.4% detected once. Sequenced: blood, either unsorted or a sorted T cell fraction (not recorded which). Source of these receptors: a male donor with ankylosing spondylitis or in good health (not recorded which).

This clonotype was found many times. The chain carries TRBV6-5 and TRBJ2-4; no clear D. Germline CDR1 MNHEY, CDR2 SVGAGI. This CDR3 has 15 amino acids. The V end lost 2 bases, the J end lost 0 bases, and 8 bases lay between the germline ends. In DNA form, the CDR3 reads TGTGCCAGCAGTTACGGCAGCGTAGCCAAAAACATTCAGTACTTC. Residues: CASSYGSVAKNIQYF.

V and J are TRBV12-3 or TRBV12-4 and TRBJ2-7, with a tentative D call TRBD1 (5 bases). CDR3 length: 15 amino acids. Trimming stripped 1 base from V and 0 bases from J, with 10 bases between. The CDR3 DNA follows: TGTGCCAGCAGTTTAGGGACAAAGAGCTCCTACGAGCAGTACTTC. Its protein product is CASSLGTKSSYEQYF.

This clonotype was observed at least ten times. This chain joins TRBV12-3 or TRBV12-4 and TRBJ1-3; D unresolved. There are 15 residues in the CDR3. With 3 bases removed from V and 0 bases from J, the gap between germline ends came to 9 bases. CDR3 residues: CASSFGSSSGNTIYF. The CDR3 DNA is TGTGCCAGCAGTTTTGGCAGTAGCTCTGGAAACACCATATATTTT.

Many counts were recorded for this clonotype. The J gene is TRBJ2-1, the V gene TRBV12-3 or TRBV12-4; possible D gene TRBD1, 6 bases. The CDR3 spans 12 residues. Trimming took 6 bases from V and 8 from J, leaving 11 bases between them. This chain's CDR3 is CASRVGAYEQFF. CDR3 coding DNA: TGTGCCAGCAGAGTGGGGGCATATGAGCAGTTCTTC.

The sample holds many counts of this clonotype. The genes are TRBV5-6 and TRBJ2-2; D is perhaps TRBD1 (6 bases). Trimming stripped 6 bases from V and 4 bases from J, with 16 bases between. The CDR3 contains 15 residues. Germline V gene data show CDR1 as SGHDT and CDR2 as YYEEEE. CDR3 bases: TGTGCCAGCAACAAGGGGGTCTTGGGCACCGGGGAGCTGTTTTTT. It codes for CASNKGVLGTGELFF.

As for this clonotype: One end of the junction is discordant with germline, which a read error may explain. The chain has TRBV24-1 and TRBJ1-2; D is possibly TRBD1 (5 bases). CDR3 length: 13 amino acids. The germline V gene has CDR1 KGHDR and CDR2 SFDVKD. CDR3 amino acids: CATRRGEDYGYIF. CDR3 coding DNA: TGTGCCACCAGAAGAGGGGAGGACTATGGCTACATCTTC.

This clonotype was observed at least ten times. The chain has TRBV5-1 and TRBJ2-3; the D gene is possibly TRBD1 (6 bases). With 4 bases removed from V and 0 bases from J, the gap between germline ends came to 18 bases. Germline values: CDR1 SGHRS, CDR2 YFSETQ. The CDR3 runs to 17 residues. CDR3 in amino acids: CASSAYRADSSTDTQYF. The CDR3 DNA reads TGCGCCAGCAGCGCATACAGGGCTGATTCTAGCACAGATACGCAGTATTTT. Full variable domain (remainder filled in from reference TRBV5-1 and TRBJ2-3): KAGVTQTPRYLIKTRGQQVTLSCSPISGHRSVSWYQQTPGQGLQFLFEYFSETQRNKGNFPGRFSGRQFSNSRSEMNVSTLELGDSALYLCASSAYRADSSTDTQYFGPGTRLTVL.

This clonotype was picked up many times. The chain joins TRBV7-4 to TRBJ1-5; D gene uncertain. CDR3 length equals 15 residues. In germline, CDR1 is SGHVT, CDR2 SQSDAQ. The ends were cut back, 1 base at V and 6 bases at J, with 13 bases in the middle. The CDR3 protein is CASSLGGVRLQPQHF. DNA for the CDR3: TGTGCCAGCAGCTTAGGGGGAGTCCGGCTTCAGCCCCAGCATTTT.

In this sample, this clonotype turned up many times. This chain uses TRBV5-1 with TRBJ2-3; 9 bases map to TRBD1. CDR1 is SGHRS, CDR2 YFSETQ, per germline. The CDR3 has 15 amino acids. Germline trimming cut 4 bases from V and 4 bases from J; bases unmatched to any gene: 7. For the CDR3, the DNA is TGCGCCAGCAGCCCCGGGGACAGGGAGGCAGATACGCAGTATTTT. As protein: CASSPGDREADTQYF.

This clonotype was recorded many times. The chain couples TRBV28 to TRBJ2-1; D unclear. CDR1 MDHEN and CDR2 SYDVKM come from the germline V gene. Trimming left V 3 bases short and J 7 bases short, with 13 bases between. The CDR3 consists of 14 residues. CDR3: CASSFGQLWNEQFF. In DNA, the CDR3 is TGTGCCAGCAGTTTTGGGCAGTTGTGGAATGAGCAGTTCTTC.

This clonotype has at least ten counts. V gene TRBV28 combines with J gene TRBJ2-7; perhaps TRBD2 as D (7 bases). The CDR3 covers 16 residues. The germline CDR1 and CDR2 sequences are MDHEN and SYDVKM. The ends were cut back, 8 bases at V and 2 bases at J, with 22 bases in the middle. This CDR3 reads CASAGAGRGPTYEQYF. DNA for the CDR3: TGTGCCAGCGCCGGGGCGGGGCGGGGGCCTACCTACGAGCAGTACTTC. The full variable domain, its missing parts supplied by reference TRBV28 and TRBJ2-7, is DVKVTQSSRYLVKRTGEKVFLECVQDMDHENMFWYRQDPGLGLRLIYFSYDVKMKEKGDIPEGYSVSREKKERFSLILESASTNQTSMYLCASAGAGRGPTYEQYFGPGTRLTVT.

This clonotype showed up many times. The chain employs TRBV3-1 and TRBJ1-4; D is unclear. The ends were cut back, 1 base at V and 13 bases at J, with 7 bases in the middle. This CDR3 is built from 11 residues. Germline assignment: CDR1 LGHDT and CDR2 YNNKEL (reference sequence). The DNA of the CDR3 is TGTGCCAGCAGCCAAGCGAAAGGACTGTTTTTT. Residues: CASSQAKGLFF.

This clonotype has ten or more counts. The chain links TRBV20-1 to TRBJ1-6; TRBD1 matches 10 bases. Trimming removed 1 base from V and 9 bases from J; junction bases left unmatched: 6. Germline-derived CDR1 and CDR2 are DFQATT and SNEGSKA (reference sequence). This CDR3 region has 15 residues. The CDR3 protein is CSARGGQGVVSPLHF. CDR3 coding DNA: TGCAGTGCTAGAGGAGGACAGGGGGTTGTTTCACCCCTCCACTTT.

This clonotype was picked up many times. The chain recombines TRBV12-3 or TRBV12-4 with TRBJ1-3; D remains unclear. Deletions cut 6 bases from V and 1 base from J, with 13 bases between. This CDR3 has 15 residues. The CDR3 DNA sequence: TGTGCCAGCAGAGTTGGGCCCGCGTCTGGAAACACCATATATTTT. Residues: CASRVGPASGNTIYF.

This clonotype was picked up many times. This chain joins TRBV13 and TRBJ2-1; TRBD1 agrees at 10 bases. The CDR3 contains 18 residues. Looked up from germline, CDR1 is PRHDT and CDR2 is FYEKMQ (reference sequence). With 2 bases clipped from V and 5 bases from J, the junction kept 12 bases outside the gene matches. The CDR3 is CASSLSGWDRGPDNEQFF. CDR3 in DNA: TGTGCCAGCAGCTTATCAGGATGGGACAGGGGACCGGACAATGAGCAGTTCTTC.

This clonotype was observed many times. Sequence at one end of the junction differs from germline and may be a read error. This chain links TRBV24-1 with TRBJ2-3; 8 nucleotides align to TRBD2. Per the germline V gene, CDR1 is KGHDR and CDR2 is SFDVKD. The CDR3 has 16 residues. For the CDR3, the DNA is TGTGCCACCAGTGATCTCGGACTAGCTTCCACAGATACGCGGTATTTT. Its protein product is CATSDLGLASTDTRYF.

This rearrangement joins TRBV5-1 to TRBJ1-1; 11 bases align to TRBD1. CDR3 length: 16 amino acids. V lost 4 bases, J lost 3 bases, and 8 bases stayed unmatched. Germline CDR1 reads SGHRS; CDR2 reads YFSETQ. The CDR3 sequence: CASSPGTGGRDTEAFF. Written as DNA, the CDR3 is TGCGCCAGCAGCCCCGGGACAGGGGGTAGGGACACTGAAGCTTTCTTT.